This TCR beta chain was obtained from a study of beta chain features in type 1 diabetes. Study results and caveats: Patients' naive, central memory and regulatory TCRB repertoires appeared more alike than those of healthy donors.

On this clone itself: The antigen is unknown. The same CDR3 arises from other DNA sequences in this sample as well.

Isolated RNA was reverse transcribed in full, so expressed TCRB transcripts were sequenced. Assay used: immunoSEQ multiplex PCR; TCRdb lists only in-frame clones, some missing. The sample lists 300,000 to 400,000 clones; 8% were seen once. Trimming cost V 3 bases and J 3 bases, with 6 bases left between them. Germline V gives CDR1 DFQATT, CDR2 SNEGSKA (reference sequence). The CDR3 loop spans 11 amino acids. The receptor's source is a young woman in good health. The specimen sequenced was central memory CD4+ T cells from blood. This chain connects TRBV20-1 to TRBJ2-7; unclear D gene. CDR3 coding DNA: TGCAGTGCTAGCCCCGGCTACGAGCAGTACTTC. Amino acid sequence: CSASPGYEQYF.